This TCR beta chain was identified during a study of cytomegalovirus exposure and HLA in healthy donors. The wider study: Roughly 85 million unique TCRs from HLA-typed donors made up an early data release. Ancestry clustering placed around 80% of a few hundred genotyped donors in the Caucasian-associated cluster.

PCR involved 60 Vbeta and 13 Jbeta primers. As originally analysed: Roughly 11 million of the roughly 80 million unique TCR beta chains counted in a later analysis were shared. Repertoires were generated with immunoSEQ multiplex PCR, while TCRdb's copy carries only in-frame clones and drops some. V, J and clone size reflect that table, while D and trimming were determined from the DNA. This repertoire shows about 150,000 clones, about 9.1% found once; its top ten account for more than 6.5%. Germline V CDR1 and CDR2: SGHRS, YFSETQ. Trimming left V 2 bases short and J 8 bases short, with 11 bases between. This CDR3 contains 13 residues. Notes on this clone: Its antigen is undetermined.

Notes on the study in general: Among the most significant clusters, several appeared linked to common viral pathogens in a later analysis.

Specimen: PBMCs. This chain links TRBV5-1 with TRBJ2-1; the D gene is possibly TRBD1 (5 bases). The receptor was derived from a woman in her thirties or forties in good health and CMV-seropositive. In DNA form, the CDR3 reads TGCGCCAGCAGCTTAGGGGATGGCTATGAGCAGTTCTTC. It encodes CASSLGDGYEQFF.